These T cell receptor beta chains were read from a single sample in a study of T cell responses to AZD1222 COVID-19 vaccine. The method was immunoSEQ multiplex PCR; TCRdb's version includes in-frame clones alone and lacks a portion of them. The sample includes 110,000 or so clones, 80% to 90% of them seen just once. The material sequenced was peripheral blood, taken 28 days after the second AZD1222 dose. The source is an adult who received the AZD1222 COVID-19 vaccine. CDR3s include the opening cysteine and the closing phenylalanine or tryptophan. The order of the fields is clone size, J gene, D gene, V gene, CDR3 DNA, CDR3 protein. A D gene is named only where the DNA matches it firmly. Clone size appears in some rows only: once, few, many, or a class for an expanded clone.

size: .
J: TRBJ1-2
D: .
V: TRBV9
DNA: TGTGCCAGCGGGGGGGCGGGCTATGGCTACACCTTC
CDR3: CASGGAGYGYTF

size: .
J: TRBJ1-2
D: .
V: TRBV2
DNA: TGTGCCAGCAGGGCGGGATTAACATTCCCCTATGGCTACACCTTC
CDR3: CASRAGLTFPYGYTF

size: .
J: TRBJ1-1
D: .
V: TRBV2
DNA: TGTGCCAGCAGCCTCTTACTCCCACACACTGAAGCTTTCTTT
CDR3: CASSLLLPHTEAFF

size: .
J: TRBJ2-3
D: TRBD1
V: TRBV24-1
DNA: TGTGCCACCAGTGATGGCTCGGGACAGGGGTATACAGATACGCAGTATTTT
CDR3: CATSDGSGQGYTDTQYF

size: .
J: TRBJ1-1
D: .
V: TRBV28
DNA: TGTGCCAGCAAATGGGGGTGGAGGAACACTGAAGCTTTCTTT
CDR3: CASKWGWRNTEAFF

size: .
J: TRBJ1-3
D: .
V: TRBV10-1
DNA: TGCGCCAGCAGTGAGATCGGGCAGAACAGCTCTGGAAACACCATATATTTT
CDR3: CASSEIGQNSSGNTIYF

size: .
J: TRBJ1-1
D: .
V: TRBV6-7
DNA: TGTGCCAGCAGTTACGAAGAAATAGGTCACACTGAAGCTTTCTTT
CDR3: CASSYEEIGHTEAFF

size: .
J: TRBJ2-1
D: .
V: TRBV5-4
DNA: TGTGCCAGCAGCTTAAATTTAGAAGATGAGCAGTTCTTC
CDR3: CASSLNLEDEQFF

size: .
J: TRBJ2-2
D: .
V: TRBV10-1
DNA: TGCGCCAGCAGTGAGTCGTTAGGGGAGAAGACCGGGGAGCTGTTTTTT
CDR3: CASSESLGEKTGELFF

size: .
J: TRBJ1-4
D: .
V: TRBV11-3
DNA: TGTGCCAGCAGCCGACCCCCCGGGCCCCCGGGGGAAAAACTGTTTTTT
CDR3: CASSRPPGPPGEKLFF

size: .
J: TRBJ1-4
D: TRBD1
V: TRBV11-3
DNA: TGTGCCAGCAGCGCGGGACAGGGGGCTCCCACAACTAATGAAAAACTGTTTTTT
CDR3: CASSAGQGAPTTNEKLFF

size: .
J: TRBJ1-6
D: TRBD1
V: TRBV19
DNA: TGTGCCAGTAGTGGGGGGGACAGGGGAGGTAATTCACCCCTCCACTTT
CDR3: CASSGGDRGGNSPLHF

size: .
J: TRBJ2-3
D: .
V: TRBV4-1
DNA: TGCGCCAGCAGCCATAGGGGGGGGAACACAGATACGCAGTATTTT
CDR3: CASSHRGGNTDTQYF

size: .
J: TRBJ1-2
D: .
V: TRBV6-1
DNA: TGTGCCAGCAGTGAAAACGGAGGGCTCTATGGCTACACCTTC
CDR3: CASSENGGLYGYTF

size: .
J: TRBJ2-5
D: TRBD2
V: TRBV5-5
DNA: TGTGCCAGCAGCCGGACTAGCGGGGGGGCCCAGGAGACCCAGTACTTC
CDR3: CASSRTSGGAQETQYF

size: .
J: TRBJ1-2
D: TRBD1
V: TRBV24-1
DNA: TGTGCCATTGGGACAGACTATGGCTACACCTTC
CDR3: CAIGTDYGYTF

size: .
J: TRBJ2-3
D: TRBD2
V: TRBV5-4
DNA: TGTGCCAGCAGCTCTGCGGGAGGGGGCGTCGATACGCAGTATTTT
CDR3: CASSSAGGGVDTQYF

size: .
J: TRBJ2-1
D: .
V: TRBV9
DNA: TGTGCCAGCAGCTCCGAAGGTCAGGCCTACAATGAGCAGTTCTTC
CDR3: CASSSEGQAYNEQFF

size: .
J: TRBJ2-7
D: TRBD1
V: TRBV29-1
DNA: TGCAGCGTTGAAGATCTGACAGGGGAGTCCTACGAGCAGTACTTC
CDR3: CSVEDLTGESYEQYF

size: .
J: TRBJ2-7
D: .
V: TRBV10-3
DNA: TGTGCCATCAGTGAGCCCGGGCCATCCTACGAGCAGTACTTC
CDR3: CAISEPGPSYEQYF

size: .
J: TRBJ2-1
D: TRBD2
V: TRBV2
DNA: TGTGCCAGCAGTGAACAACTAGCGGGAGGGCCAAATGAGCAGTTCTTC
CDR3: CASSEQLAGGPNEQFF

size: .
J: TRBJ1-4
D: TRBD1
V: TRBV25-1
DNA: TGTGCCAGCAGTGTAGGGGACAGGGGTTATGAAAAACTGTTTTTT
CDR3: CASSVGDRGYEKLFF

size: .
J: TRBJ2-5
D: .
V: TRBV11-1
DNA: TGTGCCAGCAGCCCTGATTGGGGGGCCGTGAAGACCCAGTACTTC
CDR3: CASSPDWGAVKTQYF

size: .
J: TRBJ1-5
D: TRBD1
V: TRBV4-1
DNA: TGCGCCAGCAGCCACCCCGGACAGGGGAAGAATGATCAGCCCCAGCATTTT
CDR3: CASSHPGQGKNDQPQHF

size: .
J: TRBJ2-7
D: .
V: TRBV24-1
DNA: TGTGCCACCAGTGACCCTACTACAGGGTTAAGAGGCGAGCAGTACTTC
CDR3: CATSDPTTGLRGEQYF

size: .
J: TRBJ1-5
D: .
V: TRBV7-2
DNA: TGTGCCAGCAGCTTAGTGGGACCGGAGGAGGGGCCCCAGCATTTT
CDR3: CASSLVGPEEGPQHF

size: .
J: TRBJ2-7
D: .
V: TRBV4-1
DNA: TGCGCCAGCAGCCAAGTTGGGGGAAGCTACGAGCAGTACTTC
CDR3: CASSQVGGSYEQYF

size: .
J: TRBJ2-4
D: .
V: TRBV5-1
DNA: TGCGCCAGCAGCTTGGCCTTTGCCAGGGGGGGCCTAGCCAAAAACATTCAGTACTTC
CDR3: CASSLAFARGGLAKNIQYF

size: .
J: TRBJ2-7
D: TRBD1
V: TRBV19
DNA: TGTGCCAGTAGCCCGACAGGGTGGTCCTACGAGCAGTACTTC
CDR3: CASSPTGWSYEQYF

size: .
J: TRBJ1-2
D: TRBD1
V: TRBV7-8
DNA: TGTGCCAGCAGCTCGACAGGGGGATCGAGCTATGGCTACACCTTC
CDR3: CASSSTGGSSYGYTF

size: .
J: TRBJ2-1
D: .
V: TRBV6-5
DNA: TGTGCCAGCAGTTACTCTGGGGGCTCCTACAATGAGCAGTTCTTC
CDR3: CASSYSGGSYNEQFF

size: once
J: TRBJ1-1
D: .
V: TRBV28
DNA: TGTGCCAGCAGTTTAGGGGGGGCTAGGACTGAAGCTTTCTTT
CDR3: CASSLGGARTEAFF

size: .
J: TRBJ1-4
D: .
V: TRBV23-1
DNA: TGCGCCAGCGCCCGGGGCAGAGAGAATGAAAAACTGTTTTTT
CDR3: CASARGRENEKLFF

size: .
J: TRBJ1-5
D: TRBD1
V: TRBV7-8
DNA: TGTGCCAGCAGCTTAATGACAGGGGGCAATCAGCCCCAGCATTTT
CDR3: CASSLMTGGNQPQHF

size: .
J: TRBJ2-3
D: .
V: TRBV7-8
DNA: TGTGCCAGCAGCTTAAGTAGAGGCCCGGAGGATACGCAGTATTTT
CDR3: CASSLSRGPEDTQYF

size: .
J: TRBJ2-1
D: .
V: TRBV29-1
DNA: TGCAGCGGTGGGACTTTCTACAATGAGCAGTTCTTC
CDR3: CSGGTFYNEQFF

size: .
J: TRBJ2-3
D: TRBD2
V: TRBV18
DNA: TGTGCCAGCTCACCCTCCAATCTAGCGGGAGATACGCAGTATTTT
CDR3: CASSPSNLAGDTQYF

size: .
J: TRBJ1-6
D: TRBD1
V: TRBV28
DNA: TGTGCCAGCAGTTTATTTGGGGACAGGAATTCACCCCTCCACTTT
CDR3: CASSLFGDRNSPLHF

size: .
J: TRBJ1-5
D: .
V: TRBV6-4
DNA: TGTGCCAGCAGTGGTCGATGGCAGCCCCAGCATTTT
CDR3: CASSGRWQPQHF

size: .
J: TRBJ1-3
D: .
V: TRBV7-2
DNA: TGTGCCAGCAGCTTAGGGGGCTCTGGAAACACCATATATTTT
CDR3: CASSLGGSGNTIYF

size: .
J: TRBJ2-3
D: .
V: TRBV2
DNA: TGTGCCAGCAGTGACAGGCGCGGGGGCCCGCTACGAGGGACGCAGTATTTT
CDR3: CASSDRRGGPLRGTQYF

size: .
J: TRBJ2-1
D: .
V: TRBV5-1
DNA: TGCGCCAGCAGCTTGATGCTCCCCTACAATGAGCAGTTCTTC
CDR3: CASSLMLPYNEQFF

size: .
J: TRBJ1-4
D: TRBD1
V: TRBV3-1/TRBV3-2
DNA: TGTGCCAGCAGCCAGAACAGGGGAGCTAATGAAAAACTGTTTTTT
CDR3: CASSQNRGANEKLFF

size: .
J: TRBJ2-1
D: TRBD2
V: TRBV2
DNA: TGTGCCAGCAGGGAACTAGCGGGAGCCTACAATGAGCAGTTCTTC
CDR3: CASRELAGAYNEQFF

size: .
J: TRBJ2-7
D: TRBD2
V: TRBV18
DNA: TGTGCCAGCTCACCCCCGACTAGCGTCTACTCCTACGAGCAGTACTTC
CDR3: CASSPPTSVYSYEQYF

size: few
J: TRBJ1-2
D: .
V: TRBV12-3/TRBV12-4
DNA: TGTGCCAGCCTTGGGGGGGCCGTCACCTTC
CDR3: CASLGGAVTF

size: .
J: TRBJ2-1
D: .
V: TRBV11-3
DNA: TGTGCCAGCAGCTTAGATCAGGCCAATGAGCAGTTCTTC
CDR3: CASSLDQANEQFF

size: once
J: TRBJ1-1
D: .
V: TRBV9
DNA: TGTGCCAGCAGCGTAGCCCCCATAGTAAACACTGAAGCTTTCTTT
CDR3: CASSVAPIVNTEAFF

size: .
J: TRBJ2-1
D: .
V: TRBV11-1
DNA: TGTGCCAGCAGCCTGAGACGCCGCGAGGCAAATGAGCAGTTCTTC
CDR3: CASSLRRREANEQFF

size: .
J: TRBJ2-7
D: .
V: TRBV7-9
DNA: TGTGCCAGCAGCTTAGCGCTGGCTCCTCACTACGAGCAGTACTTC
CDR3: CASSLALAPHYEQYF

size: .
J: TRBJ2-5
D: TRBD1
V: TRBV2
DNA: TGTGCCAGCAGAACAGGGGACCTAGAGACCCAGTACTTC
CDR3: CASRTGDLETQYF

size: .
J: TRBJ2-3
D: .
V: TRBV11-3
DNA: TGTGCCAGCAGCTTCAGGCTCTCGGGCACAGATACGCAGTATTTT
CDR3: CASSFRLSGTDTQYF

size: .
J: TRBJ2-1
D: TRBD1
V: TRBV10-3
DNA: TGTGCCATCAGTGATGGACAGGGGGACAGAGATGAGCAGTTCTTC
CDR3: CAISDGQGDRDEQFF

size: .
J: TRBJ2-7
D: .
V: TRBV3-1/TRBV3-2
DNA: TGTGCCAGCAGCCCCCAATCGAGCGGCGAGCAGTACTTC
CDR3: CASSPQSSGEQYF

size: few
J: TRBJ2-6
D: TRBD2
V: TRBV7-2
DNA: TGTGCCAGCAGCCGCGGGGGCTCTGGGGCCAACGTCCTGACTTTC
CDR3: CASSRGGSGANVLTF